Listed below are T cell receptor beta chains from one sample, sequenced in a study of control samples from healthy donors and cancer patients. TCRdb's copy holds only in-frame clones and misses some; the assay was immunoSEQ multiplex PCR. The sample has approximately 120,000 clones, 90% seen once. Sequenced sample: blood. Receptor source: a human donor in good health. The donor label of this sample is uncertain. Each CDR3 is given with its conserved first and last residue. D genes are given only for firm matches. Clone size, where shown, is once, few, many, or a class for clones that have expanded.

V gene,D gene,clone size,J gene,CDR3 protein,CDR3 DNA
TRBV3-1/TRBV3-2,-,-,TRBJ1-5,CASSHGGPNQPQHF,TGTGCCAGCAGCCATGGGGGTCCAAATCAGCCCCAGCATTTT
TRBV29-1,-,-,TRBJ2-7,CSVQEGPSYEQYF,TGCAGCGTTCAAGAAGGACCTAGCTACGAGCAGTACTTC
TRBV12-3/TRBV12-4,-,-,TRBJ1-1,CASYGMNTEAFF,TGTGCCAGCTACGGGATGAACACTGAAGCTTTCTTT
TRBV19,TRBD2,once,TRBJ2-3,CASSRTSAFTDTQYF,TGTGCCAGTAGCCGGACTAGCGCCTTCACAGATACGCAGTATTTT
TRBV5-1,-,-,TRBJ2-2,CASSSTGLTGELFF,TGCGCCAGCAGCTCCACCGGGTTAACCGGGGAGCTGTTTTTT
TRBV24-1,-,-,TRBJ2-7,CATENKSGTYEQYF,TGTGCCACCGAAAACAAGTCCGGGACCTACGAGCAGTACTTC
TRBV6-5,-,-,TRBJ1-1,CASSYSGRNTEAFF,TGTGCCAGCAGTTACTCAGGGAGGAACACTGAAGCTTTCTTT
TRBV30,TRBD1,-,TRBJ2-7,CAWSPLSSTGGYEQYF,TGTGCCTGGAGTCCCTTATCCTCGACAGGGGGCTACGAGCAGTACTTC
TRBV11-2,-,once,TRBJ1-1,CASSSPSSIGNTEAFF,TGTGCCAGCAGCTCCCCGAGTAGCATTGGGAACACTGAAGCTTTCTTT
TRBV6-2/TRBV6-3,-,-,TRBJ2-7,CASSYPTNGGSSYEQYF,TGTGCCAGCAGTTACCCCACAAACGGGGGAAGCTCCTACGAGCAGTACTTC
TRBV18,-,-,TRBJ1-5,CASSETAYSNQPQHF,TGTGCCAGCTCAGAGACAGCATATAGCAATCAGCCCCAGCATTTT
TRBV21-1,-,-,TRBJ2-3,CASSKRPQYF,TGTGCCAGCAGCAAACGCCCGCAGTATTTT
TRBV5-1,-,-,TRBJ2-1,CASSLNRDGEQFF,TGCGCCAGCAGCTTGAACAGGGATGGTGAGCAGTTCTTC
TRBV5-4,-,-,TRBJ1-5,CASSLGERSNQPQHF,TGTGCCAGCAGCTTAGGGGAACGGAGCAATCAGCCCCAGCATTTT
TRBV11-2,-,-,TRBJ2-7,CASSLGGPEQYF,TGTGCCAGCAGCTTAGGAGGGCCTGAGCAGTACTTC
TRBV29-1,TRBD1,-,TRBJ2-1,CSVRPTGVDEQFF,TGCAGCGTCCGACCTACAGGGGTCGATGAGCAGTTCTTC
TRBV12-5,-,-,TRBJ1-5,CASGLAKTGSNQPQHF,TGTGCTAGTGGTTTGGCAAAAACAGGGAGCAATCAGCCCCAGCATTTT
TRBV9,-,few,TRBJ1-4,CASSVGGAGLEKLFF,TGTGCCAGCAGCGTAGGTGGTGCGGGGCTTGAAAAACTGTTTTTT
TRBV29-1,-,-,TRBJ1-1,CSVDGHHTEAFF,TGCAGCGTAGACGGACACCACACTGAAGCTTTCTTT
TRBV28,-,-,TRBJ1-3,CACSFNGSTIYF,TGTGCCTGCAGTTTCAATGGAAGCACCATATATTTT
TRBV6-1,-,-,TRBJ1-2,CASSEGGGKSYGYTF,TGTGCCAGCAGTGAAGGGGGAGGGAAAAGCTATGGCTACACCTTC
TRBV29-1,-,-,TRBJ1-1,CSVLAGGTEAFF,TGCAGCGTCCTCGCTGGGGGCACTGAAGCTTTCTTT
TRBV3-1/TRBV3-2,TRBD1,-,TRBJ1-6,CASSRAQGTGNNSPLHF,TGTGCCAGCAGCCGAGCACAGGGGACAGGGAATAATTCACCCCTCCACTTT
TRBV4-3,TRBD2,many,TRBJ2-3,CASSQDPARGGTDTQYF,TGCGCCAGCAGCCAAGATCCTGCGCGGGGGGGCACAGATACGCAGTATTTT